The subject of this entry is one TCR beta chain. This clone was found once. Its antigen is still unknown. Base qualities were left out, and no much larger clone turns up one base away. This entry comes from a study of blood T cell repertoires in COVID-19 (dated by TCRdb to the early 2020s). Regarding the complete study: The collaborator samples originated in the United States, Italy and Spain and spanned the acute and convalescent phases of COVID-19. Where available, HLA class I and class II types were taken from metadata supplied by the sample provider and were not determined by assay-based typing. The repertoires were made available in a free public database intended to serve as a resource for research on the immune response to SARS-CoV-2. Nearly every sample came with metadata listing a de-identified subject ID, COVID-19 status, age in years and sex. The material from the prospective study consisted of cDNA or gDNA derived from T cells, B-cell-depleted T cells, or PBMCs. Subjects who had been exposed to COVID-19, were actively infected with it, or had recovered from it provided the deeply sampled blood TCRbeta repertoires that made up the dataset. Samples were obtained from the ongoing ImmuneRACE study (first 160 participants) and from approximately 1,200 subjects provided by 6 global collaborators.

CDR3 length: 17 amino acids, cysteine to phenylalanine. Just CDR3 DNA is preserved here, 51 bases in frame from base 1. CDR1 and CDR2, looked up from the germline V gene, are MNHEY and SVGEGT. V and J lose 2 bases and 1 base, and a span of 14 bases separates them. Points the paper makes about the study in general: How much clinical and demographic metadata was included differed by source and by participant, and the metadata was provided uncurated.

The collaborating institutions used their own protocols to collect whole blood in K2EDTA tubes. For TCRbeta analysis, collaborators shipped samples as frozen whole blood, isolated PBMCs, or DNA extracted from either of those sample types. The immunoSEQ Assay, a bias-controlled multiplex PCR, was used to amplify TCRbeta CDR3 regions from genomic DNA. The paper's processing steps were these. The number of nucleated cells in each sample was estimated from the amplification of reference gene primers within the assay. Sequence reads were collapsed and filtered to measure the absolute abundance of every unique TCRbeta CDR3 rearrangement. For each sample, productive Simpson clonality was calculated as the square root of Simpson's diversity index over productive rearrangements. TCRdb stores this immuneACCESS table with in-frame sequences only. Part of the clones is absent; in the studies checked, under half of the shortfall reflects unresolved V genes, and no reason is known for the rest. V, J and clone size are taken as reported in that table, and D and trimming were inferred from the DNA itself. This sample holds more than 65,000 clones; 70% to 80% were observed only once. 35% to 45% of the sample is held by the ten biggest clonotypes.

The chain couples TRBV6-2 or TRBV6-3 to TRBJ2-2; possibly the D gene is TRBD2, per 6 matching bases. This TCR derives from a woman between 65 and 79 years old with acute or convalescent COVID-19. Specimen: peripheral blood. The CDR3 protein is CASSYKTGTLNTGELFF. In nucleotides, the sequence is TGTGCCAGCAGTTACAAGACCGGGACTTTGAACACCGGGGAGCTGTTTTTT.